This T cell receptor beta chain originates from a study of PD-1 blockade in mismatch repair-deficient tumors. Sequenced by immunoSEQ multiplex PCR; TCRdb stores in-frame clones only, minus some. The table has 40,000 or so clones, roughly 77% seen once. CDR1 and CDR2 from the germline V gene are LGHNA and YSLEER. The CDR3 extends over 16 amino acids. V lost 0 bases, J lost 7 bases, and 16 bases lay in between. Of note for this clone: Its antigen is unidentified.

Every patient had mismatch repair deficiency by PCR or immunohistochemistry. Study results and limitations: Tumor-resident clones, often undetectable pretreatment in blood, expanded then contracted after pembrolizumab.

This sequence was found in an adult with mismatch repair-deficient cancer. The genes are TRBV4-3 and TRBJ2-1, with D perhaps assigned TRBD1 or TRBD2 (6 bases each). The sample consisted of peripheral blood, taken 4 weeks after starting pembrolizumab. This chain's CDR3 is CASSQEGGRVKNEQFF. The CDR3 coding sequence is TGCGCCAGCAGCCAAGAGGGGGGCAGGGTGAAAAATGAGCAGTTCTTC.